The 10 T cell receptor beta chains presented below share a single source sample, sequenced in a study of vaccination and CD4 T cells after COVID-19. The Oncomine TCR Beta short-read assay sequenced DNA from cultured CD4+ T cells. A single record per CDR3 protein comes from TCRdb applying MiXCR to the PCR reads. Among over 14,000 distinct CDR3 sequences, over 50% were seen once, and the ten largest hold approximately 6.9%. The antigens these receptors bind are not known. Sample treatment: roughly 10-day PBMC culture with coronavirus spike peptide pools or control peptides (ViraFEST assay). Sample: CD4+ T cells from blood, cultured in vitro. The receptor source for this set is a human donor who had recovered from COVID-19.

This clonotype was seen once. This sequence joins TRBV6-4 and TRBJ2-1, with D possibly TRBD2 on 5 matching bases. CDR3 size: 15 residues. The V end lost 3 bases, the J end lost 4 bases, and 13 bases lay between the germline ends. Germline CDR1 is MRHNA and CDR2 is SNTAGT. CDR3 DNA sequence: TGTGCCAGCAGTGAACGGGATGGAGATTACAATGAGCAGTTCTTC. This sequence encodes CASSERDGDYNEQFF.

This chain links TRBV28 with TRBJ1-2, with D possibly TRBD1 on 6 matching bases. The CDR3 has 12 residues. Germline lookup yields CDR1 MDHEN and CDR2 SYDVKM. V shed 5 bases and J shed 2 bases, with 6 bases lying between them. In nucleotides, the CDR3 is TGTGCCAGCAGTACAGGGAACTATGGCTACACCTTC. It is translated as CASSTGNYGYTF.

This clonotype was seen more than once but under ten times. The rearrangement links TRBV28 to TRBJ1-6; D is undetermined. Trimming shortened V by 5 bases and J by 10 bases, and 12 bases separated the two germline ends. The CDR3 has 13 residues. Germline lookup yields CDR1 MDHEN and CDR2 SYDVKM. The CDR3, as DNA: TGTGCCAGCAGTAATCAGGAAGGGTCACCCCTCCACTTT. It codes for CASSNQEGSPLHF.

The rearrangement links TRBV5-1 to TRBJ1-3; 9 bases are shared with TRBD1. CDR1 is SGHRS, CDR2 YFSETQ, per germline. V trimming: 4 bases; J trimming: 4 bases; junction bases outside the gene matches: 9. This CDR3 region has 16 residues. The DNA of the CDR3 is TGCGCCAGCAGCCCGGGAGGACAGGGGAGAGGAAACACCATATATTTT. This sequence encodes CASSPGGQGRGNTIYF. Filled out from reference TRBV5-1 and TRBJ1-3, the complete variable domain reads KAGVTQTPRYLIKTRGQQVTLSCSPISGHRSVSWYQQTPGQGLQFLFEYFSETQRNKGNFPGRFSGRQFSNSRSEMNVSTLELGDSALYLCASSPGGQGRGNTIYFGEGSWLTVV.

This chain uses TRBV6-1 with TRBJ2-7; a weak D match, TRBD1 (6 bases). The CDR3 runs 14 residues. Per the germline V gene, CDR1 is MNHNS and CDR2 is SASEGT. V was clipped by 6 bases and J by 7 bases, with 19 bases between them. CDR3 in amino acids: CASSPTGMSGEQYF. CDR3 DNA: TGTGCCAGCAGCCCCACAGGGATGAGTGGTGAGCAGTACTTC.

This clonotype was found a few times. The chain recombines TRBV20-1 with TRBJ2-3; the match to TRBD2 covers 7 bases. The ends lost 0 bases at V and 0 bases at J; junction bases unmatched: 3. Germline V gene sequence: CDR1 DFQATT, CDR2 SNEGSKA (reference sequence). This CDR3 is 15 amino acids long. The CDR3 region is CSARDGGRSTDTQYF. As DNA, the CDR3 is TGCAGTGCTAGAGACGGCGGGAGAAGCACAGATACGCAGTATTTT.

The CDR3 bases are TGTGCCAGCAGCTCTATCAGGGGGGGATCAACCTATGGCTACACCTTC. Translating gives CASSSIRGGSTYGYTF. The rearrangement links TRBV12-3 or TRBV12-4 to TRBJ1-2, with TRBD1 matching 7 bases. The CDR3 sequence is 16 residues long. Losses at the gene ends were 6 bases for V and 4 bases for J; bases not matched to a gene: 14.

The CDR3 sequence: CASRQDRNTEAFF. CDR3 DNA sequence: TGTGCCAGCAGACAAGACAGGAACACTGAAGCTTTCTTT. The rearrangement joins TRBV6-4 to TRBJ1-1; possibly TRBD1 for D (5 bases). The V end was cut by 6 bases, the J end by 1 base, with 9 bases between. This CDR3 has 13 amino acids. The germline gives CDR1 MRHNA, CDR2 SNTAGT.

This chain connects TRBV7-2 to TRBJ2-1; the D is unclear. Germline CDR1 reads SGHTA; CDR2 reads FQGNSA. This CDR3 spans 16 amino acids. The germline V and J ends were trimmed by 1 base and 10 bases, with 20 bases remaining between them. The CDR3 region is CASSLVGSNLESEQFF. The CDR3 DNA follows: TGTGCCAGCAGCTTAGTAGGTAGCAACCTGGAGAGCGAGCAGTTCTTC.

J is TRBJ2-2 and V is TRBV2; 12 bases align to TRBD2. V lost 4 bases to trimming and J lost 5 bases; unmatched junction nucleotides: 5. The CDR3 runs 16 residues. CDR1 is SNHLY, CDR2 FYNNEI, per germline. CDR3 sequence reads: CASSGTSGKETGELFF. In nucleotides, the CDR3 is TGTGCCAGCAGTGGGACTAGCGGGAAAGAAACCGGGGAGCTGTTTTTT.